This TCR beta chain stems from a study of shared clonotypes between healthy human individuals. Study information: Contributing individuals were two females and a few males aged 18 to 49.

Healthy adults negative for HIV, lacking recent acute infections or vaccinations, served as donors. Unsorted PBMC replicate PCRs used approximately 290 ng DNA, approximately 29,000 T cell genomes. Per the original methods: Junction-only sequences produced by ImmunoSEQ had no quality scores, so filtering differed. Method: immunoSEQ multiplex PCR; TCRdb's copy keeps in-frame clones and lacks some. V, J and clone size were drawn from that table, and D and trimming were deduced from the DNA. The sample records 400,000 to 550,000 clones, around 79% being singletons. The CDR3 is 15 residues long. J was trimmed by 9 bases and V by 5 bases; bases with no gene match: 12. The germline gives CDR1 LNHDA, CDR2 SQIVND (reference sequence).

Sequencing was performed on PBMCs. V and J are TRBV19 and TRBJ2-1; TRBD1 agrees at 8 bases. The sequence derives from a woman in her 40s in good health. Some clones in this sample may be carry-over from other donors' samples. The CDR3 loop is CASSLQGALRFEQFF. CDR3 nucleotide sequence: TGTGCCAGTAGTCTTCAGGGGGCGCTGCGGTTTGAGCAGTTCTTC.